This T cell receptor (beta chain) was recorded in a study of T cells in Graves' hyperthyroidism and ophthalmopathy. On this clonotype: The antigen remains unidentified.

Study-level results: Most clonotypes expanded in thyroid above 0.001 were likewise present in blood.

Amplified regions were TCR beta CDR3 sequences from RNA transcripts. Initially, a first-round RT-PCR of the TCR CDR3 employed the HTBI primer set. TCRdb re-called the multiplex PCR reads through MiXCR, storing one row per CDR3 protein. The data hold approximately 560,000 distinct CDR3 sequences, with just over 45% observed a single time. Absence of ophthalmopathy progression within 18 months defined stable Graves' hyperthyroidism. Newly diagnosed patients aged 18 to 65 had hyperthyroidism of under 2 months' duration. Diagnostic decisions used clinical symptoms, serum thyroxine and TRAb, thyroid ultrasound and orbital computed tomography. The CDR3 totals 14 residues. V was clipped by 7 bases and J by 1 base; unmatched bases: 6. Germline V gene lookup returns CDR1 LGHNA and CDR2 YNFKEQ.

The clonotype was recovered from a woman aged 18-30 years with Graves' hyperthyroidism. Sequencing used peripheral blood or thyroid tissue (not recorded which). The chain employs TRBV4-2 and TRBJ2-5; 7 bases match TRBD2. CDR3 region: CASTPGTTQETQYF. CDR3 DNA: TGTGCCAGCACCCCCGGGACTACCCAAGAGACCCAGTACTTC.